The 23 T cell receptor beta chains below all came from one sample that was sequenced in a study of CD8 T cells in ankylosing spondylitis. From the 5' RACE reads, TCRdb called clonotypes with MiXCR, one entry per CDR3 protein. The sample shows fewer than 180,000 distinct CDR3 sequences, roughly 44% of them seen only once. The source material was synovial fluid, either unsorted or a sorted T cell fraction (not recorded which). These receptors came from a male donor with ankylosing spondylitis.

The table lists this clonotype with many counts. This chain uses TRBV9 with TRBJ2-7, with D possibly matching TRBD2 (5 bases). V lost 4 bases and J 3 bases, leaving 14 bases between the germline ends. The germline V gene has CDR1 SGDLS and CDR2 YYNGEE. The CDR3 is made up of 14 amino acids. CDR3 protein: CASSPRGRNYEQYF. CDR3 bases: TGTGCCAGCAGCCCCCGGGGTAGAAACTACGAGCAGTACTTC.

This clonotype has a handful of counts. The chain combines TRBV12-3 or TRBV12-4 with TRBJ2-2; 11 bases line up with TRBD2. The trim removed 6 bases at V and 7 bases at J, leaving 13 bases unmatched. The CDR3 sequence is 17 residues long. CDR3: CASSPSLAGVRNGELFF. The CDR3 DNA follows: TGTGCCAGCAGCCCCTCACTAGCGGGAGTGAGGAACGGGGAGCTGTTTTTT.

The chain uses TRBV20-1 and TRBJ2-3; no firm D call. CDR3 length: 14 amino acids. V lost 1 base, J lost 4 bases, and 12 bases lay in between. The germline V gene encodes CDR1 DFQATT and CDR2 SNEGSKA (reference sequence). This CDR3 reads CSARGTGRPDTQYF. CDR3 in DNA: TGCAGTGCTAGAGGTACGGGCCGCCCAGATACGCAGTATTTT.

This sequence joins TRBV29-1 and TRBJ1-2; D perhaps matches TRBD1 (6 bases). The CDR3 consists of 15 residues. The V and J ends lost 4 bases and 6 bases respectively, with 21 bases between them. Germline V gives CDR1 SQVTM, CDR2 ANQGSEA. The CDR3 sequence is CSVVGWGGRSHGYTF. The CDR3 DNA follows: TGCAGCGTTGTGGGTTGGGGGGGCCGGTCGCATGGCTACACCTTC. The full variable domain, in which reference TRBV29-1 and TRBJ1-2 provide the parts outside the CDR3, is SAVISQKPSRDICQRGTSLTIQCQVDSQVTMMFWYRQQPGQSLTLIATANQGSEATYESGFVIDKFPISRPNLTFSTLTVSNMSPEDSSIYLCSVVGWGGRSHGYTFGSGTRLTVV.

As DNA, the CDR3 is TGTGCCAGCAGTCCCATAGGATTAGATGGCTACACCTTC. Protein product: CASSPIGLDGYTF. The chain uses TRBV27 and TRBJ1-2; D is undetermined. Trimming removed 5 bases at V and 6 bases at J, with 13 bases between. The CDR3 covers 13 residues. CDR1 and CDR2 from the germline V gene are MNHEY and SMNVEV (reference sequence).

This clonotype was seen many times. The rearrangement joins TRBV7-6 to TRBJ2-7; 8 bases are a match to TRBD2. Germline lookup yields CDR1 SGHVS and CDR2 FNYEAQ. J lost 1 base, V lost 5 bases, and 7 bases had no gene match. This CDR3 has 15 residues. CDR3 bases: TGTGCCAGCAGCATTAGCGGGGAACCTTCCTACGAGCAGTACTTC. Translation: CASSISGEPSYEQYF.

This clonotype was observed at least ten times. CDR3 loop: CASSYSMALAGNEQFF. The CDR3 DNA sequence: TGTGCCAGCAGTTACTCGATGGCACTAGCAGGCAATGAGCAGTTCTTC. This chain connects TRBV6-5 to TRBJ2-1, with D maybe TRBD2 (6 bases). Per the germline V gene, CDR1 is MNHEY and CDR2 is SVGAGI. V lost 0 bases, J lost 6 bases, and 15 bases lay in between. This CDR3 is 16 amino acids long.

J is TRBJ2-6 and V is TRBV2; weak D call: TRBD1 (6 bases). V lost 11 bases and J lost 1, with 18 bases in between. Germline CDR1 reads SNHLY; CDR2 reads FYNNEI. The CDR3 runs to 16 residues. The CDR3 spells CAGWQGSSSGANVLTF. DNA of the CDR3: TGTGCCGGATGGCAGGGGTCCTCTTCTGGGGCCAACGTCCTGACTTTC.

This clonotype has at least ten counts. The J gene is TRBJ2-3, the V gene TRBV6-4; D gene uncertain. V was pared by 3 bases and J by 3 bases, with 7 bases between. The CDR3 consists of 13 residues. CDR1 and CDR2 (germline): MRHNA, SNTAGT. The CDR3 loop is CASSEGETDTQYF. DNA for the CDR3: TGTGCCAGCAGTGAAGGAGAAACAGATACGCAGTATTTT.

This clonotype was recorded once. The genes are TRBV14 and TRBJ2-7; 7 positions match TRBD1. CDR1 and CDR2 from the germline V gene are SGHDN and FVKESK. V trimming: 0 bases; J trimming: 2 bases; junction bases outside the gene matches: 7. This CDR3 spans 16 amino acids. This CDR3 reads CASSQEDRVDPYEQYF. CDR3 sequence (DNA): TGTGCCAGCAGCCAAGAAGACAGGGTAGACCCCTACGAGCAGTACTTC.

This clonotype occurred once. The rearrangement joins TRBV6-1 to TRBJ1-2, with a weak D call TRBD1 (6 bases). CDR3 length equals 13 residues. Looked up from germline, CDR1 is MNHNS and CDR2 is SASEGT. V dropped 7 bases and J dropped 6 bases, with 15 bases sitting between them. The CDR3 sequence is CASTGELGHGYTF. In DNA form, the CDR3 reads TGTGCCAGCACAGGGGAGCTCGGGCATGGCTACACCTTC.

This clonotype was observed at least ten times. The chain links TRBV15 to TRBJ1-6; D is undetermined. V was clipped by 3 bases and J by 7 bases, with 10 bases between them. The CDR3 spans 14 residues. Germline V lookup: CDR1 LNHNV, CDR2 YYDKDF (reference sequence). This CDR3 is CATSSTQENSPLHF. The DNA of the CDR3 is TGTGCCACCAGCAGTACGCAGGAGAATTCACCCCTCCACTTT.

The chain employs TRBV30 and TRBJ1-5; possible D gene TRBD1, 6 bases. The ends were cut back, 0 bases at V and 0 bases at J, with 12 bases in the middle. The CDR3 totals 16 residues. Germline CDR1 is GTSNPN and CDR2 is SVGIG (reference sequence). CDR3 region: CAWSVRTAFSNQPQHF. CDR3 nucleotides: TGTGCCTGGAGTGTACGGACAGCCTTTAGCAATCAGCCCCAGCATTTT.

This clonotype was detected only a few times. The CDR3 here is CASSSGRSYEQYF. The CDR3 DNA sequence: TGTGCCAGCTCCAGCGGGAGATCTTACGAGCAGTACTTC. The chain couples TRBV6-1 to TRBJ2-7; 8 nucleotides agree with TRBD2. Trimming removed 8 bases from V and 4 bases from J; junction bases left unmatched: 7. The CDR3 contains 13 residues. The germline CDR1 and CDR2 sequences are MNHNS and SASEGT.

The rearrangement links TRBV5-5 to TRBJ2-1, with 9 bases that match TRBD2. The germline gives CDR1 SGHKS, CDR2 YYEKEE (reference sequence). With 1 base clipped from V and 3 bases from J, the junction kept 8 bases outside the gene matches. The CDR3 has 17 amino acids. The CDR3 coding sequence is TGTGCCAGCAGCTTGTTCCCCCTAGCGGGGATCTACAATGAGCAGTTCTTC. Translated: CASSLFPLAGIYNEQFF.

The chain links TRBV4-1 to TRBJ1-4; 9 bases align to TRBD1. After removal of 0 bases from V and 0 bases from J, the junction contained 5 bases not matched to a gene. Germline values: CDR1 MGHRA, CDR2 YSYEKL. The CDR3 spans 18 residues. Here the CDR3 reads CASSQDRQGGTTNEKLFF. The DNA for the CDR3 is TGCGCCAGCAGCCAAGATCGACAGGGGGGGACAACTAATGAAAAACTGTTTTTT.

V is TRBV5-6 and J is TRBJ2-3; 11 nucleotides agree with TRBD2. CDR1 SGHDT and CDR2 YYEEEE come from the germline V gene. Trimming cost V 3 bases and J 3 bases; bases outside gene matches: 9. This CDR3 is 17 amino acids long. CDR3 DNA sequence: TGTGCCAGCAGCTCCCCTAGCGGGAGGCCGGGAACAGATACGCAGTATTTT. This translates into CASSSPSGRPGTDTQYF.

This clonotype was counted only a few times. The gene calls are TRBV6-1 and TRBJ1-1; 7 bases fit TRBD1. CDR1 MNHNS and CDR2 SASEGT come from the germline V gene. V was clipped by 7 bases and J by 3 bases; unmatched bases: 8. This CDR3 has 14 amino acids. This CDR3 reads CASNSGQSYTEAFF. CDR3 nucleotides: TGTGCCAGCAACTCGGGACAGTCGTACACTGAAGCTTTCTTT.

The gene calls are TRBV11-2 and TRBJ2-5; D not certain. The germline V and J ends were trimmed by 5 bases and 5 bases, with 6 bases remaining between them. This CDR3 comprises 11 residues. Per the germline V gene, CDR1 is SGHAT and CDR2 is FQNNGV. The CDR3 region has the DNA TGTGCCAGCAGCGCTAGGGAGACCCAGTACTTC. It encodes CASSARETQYF.

The V gene is TRBV19, the J gene TRBJ1-5, with D possibly TRBD1 on 6 matching bases. In germline, CDR1 is LNHDA, CDR2 SQIVND (reference sequence). Trimming cost V 5 bases and J 7 bases, with 12 bases left between them. CDR3 length: 13 amino acids. The CDR3 sequence: CASSSQGLQPQHF. The CDR3 DNA reads TGTGCCAGTAGTTCACAGGGATTACAGCCCCAGCATTTT.

The chain uses TRBV15 and TRBJ2-7, with D possibly being TRBD1 or TRBD2 (5 bases each). V lost 3 bases, J lost 5 bases, and 14 bases lay in between. This CDR3 comprises 14 residues. Per germline, CDR1 LNHNV and CDR2 YYDKDF (reference sequence). Here the CDR3 reads CATSRIQEADEQYF. DNA for the CDR3: TGTGCCACCAGCAGGATACAGGAGGCTGACGAGCAGTACTTC.

A few counts support this clonotype. The chain has TRBV7-8 and TRBJ2-3, with D perhaps given as TRBD1 or TRBD2 (5 bases each). CDR1 is SGHVS, CDR2 FQNEAQ, per germline. The V end was cut by 3 bases, the J end by 8 bases, with 18 bases between. The CDR3 loop spans 15 amino acids. The DNA of the CDR3 is TGTGCCAGCAGCTTGGGAACAAAAGGGGAGATTACGCAGTATTTT. Translated: CASSLGTKGEITQYF.

This sequence joins TRBV30 and TRBJ1-5; weak D call: TRBD1 (5 bases). The CDR3 has 13 residues. Between the trimmed V and J ends, which lost 4 bases and 3 bases, there was a span of 10 bases. Germline CDR1 is GTSNPN and CDR2 is SVGIG (reference sequence). The CDR3 loop is CAWNTGDNQPQHF. The CDR3 bases are TGTGCCTGGAACACAGGAGACAATCAGCCCCAGCATTTT.